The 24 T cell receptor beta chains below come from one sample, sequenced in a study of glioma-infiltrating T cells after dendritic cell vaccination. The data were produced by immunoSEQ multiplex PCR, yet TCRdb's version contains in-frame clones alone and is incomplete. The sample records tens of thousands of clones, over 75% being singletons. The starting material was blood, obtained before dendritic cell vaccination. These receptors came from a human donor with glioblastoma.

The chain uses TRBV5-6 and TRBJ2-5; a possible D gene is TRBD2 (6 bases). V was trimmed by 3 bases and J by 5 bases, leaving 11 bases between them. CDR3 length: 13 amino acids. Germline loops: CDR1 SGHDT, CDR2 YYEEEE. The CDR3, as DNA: TGTGCCAGCAGCTGGAGGGTGGGGGAGACCCAGTACTTC. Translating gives CASSWRVGETQYF.

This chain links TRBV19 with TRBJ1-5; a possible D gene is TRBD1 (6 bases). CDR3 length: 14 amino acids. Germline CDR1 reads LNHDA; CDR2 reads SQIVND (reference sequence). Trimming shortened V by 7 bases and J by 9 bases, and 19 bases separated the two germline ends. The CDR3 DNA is TGTGCCAGTATGGGGGGGGCGGGGCGTTGGCCCCAGCATTTT. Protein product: CASMGGAGRWPQHF.

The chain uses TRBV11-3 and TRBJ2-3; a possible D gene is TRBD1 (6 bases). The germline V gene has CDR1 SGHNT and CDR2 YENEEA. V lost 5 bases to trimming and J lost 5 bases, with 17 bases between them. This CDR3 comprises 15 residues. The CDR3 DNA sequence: TGTGCCAGCAGCACTGGACAGTTGGGGGAAGATACGCAGTATTTT. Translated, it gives CASSTGQLGEDTQYF.

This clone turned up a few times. The CDR3 spells CAWRERDGSEQFF. In DNA form, the CDR3 reads TGTGCCTGGAGGGAGCGGGATGGTAGCGAGCAGTTCTTC. The chain uses TRBV30 and TRBJ2-1; 7 bases agree with TRBD2. V was pared by 3 bases and J by 10 bases, with 9 bases of the junction left unmatched. From germline, CDR1 is GTSNPN and CDR2 SVGIG (reference sequence). This CDR3 is 13 amino acids long. The full variable domain, completed using reference TRBV30 and TRBJ2-1, is SQTIHQWPATLVQPVGSPLSLECTVEGTSNPNLYWYRQAAGRGLQLLFYSVGIGQISSEVPQNLSASRPQDRQFILSSKKLLLSDSGFYLCAWRERDGSEQFFGPGTRLTVL.

The CDR3 coding sequence is TGTGCCAGCTCACCACCAAGGGGGCAGGACGAGCAGTACTTC. Encoded protein: CASSPPRGQDEQYF. The gene calls are TRBV18 and TRBJ2-7, with 7 bases matching TRBD1. J was trimmed by 5 bases and V by 0 bases; bases with no gene match: 4. Looked up from germline, CDR1 is KGHSH and CDR2 is LQKENI. The length of the CDR3 is 14 residues.

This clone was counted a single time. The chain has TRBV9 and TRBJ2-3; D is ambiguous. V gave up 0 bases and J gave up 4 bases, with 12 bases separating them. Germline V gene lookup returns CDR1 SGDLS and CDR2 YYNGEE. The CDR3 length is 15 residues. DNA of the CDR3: TGTGCCAGCAGCGTAGAGTCTAGTGCCCCAGATACGCAGTATTTT. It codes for CASSVESSAPDTQYF.

The chain's CDR3 is CASSFGTGAYEQYF. CDR3 in DNA: TGTGCCAGCAGCTTCGGGACGGGAGCCTACGAGCAGTACTTC. The chain uses TRBV11-2 and TRBJ2-7, with a weak D call TRBD2 (6 bases). CDR1 SGHAT and CDR2 FQNNGV come from the germline V gene. The CDR3 runs 14 residues. V lost 3 bases to trimming and J lost 2 bases, with 11 bases between them.

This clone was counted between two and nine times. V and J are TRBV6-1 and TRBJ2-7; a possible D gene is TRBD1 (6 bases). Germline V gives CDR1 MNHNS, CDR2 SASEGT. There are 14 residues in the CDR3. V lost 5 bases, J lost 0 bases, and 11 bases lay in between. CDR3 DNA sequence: TGTGCCAGCAGTAGGGGACACATCTCCTACGAGCAGTACTTC. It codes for CASSRGHISYEQYF.

CDR3 in amino acids: CASSRRTGSSYEQYF. The CDR3 nucleotides are TGTGCCAGCTCCAGACGGACCGGGAGCTCCTACGAGCAGTACTTC. The chain carries TRBV18 and TRBJ2-7, with D possibly being TRBD2 (6 bases). Germline V gene sequence: CDR1 KGHSH, CDR2 LQKENI. The V and J ends lost 6 bases and 0 bases respectively, with 15 bases between them. The CDR3 length is 15 residues.

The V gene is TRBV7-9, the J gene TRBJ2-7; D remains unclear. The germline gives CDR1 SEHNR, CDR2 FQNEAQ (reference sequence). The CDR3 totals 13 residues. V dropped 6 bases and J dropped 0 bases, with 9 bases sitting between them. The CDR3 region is CASSSALSYEQYF. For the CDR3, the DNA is TGTGCCAGCAGTTCCGCGCTCTCCTACGAGCAGTACTTC.

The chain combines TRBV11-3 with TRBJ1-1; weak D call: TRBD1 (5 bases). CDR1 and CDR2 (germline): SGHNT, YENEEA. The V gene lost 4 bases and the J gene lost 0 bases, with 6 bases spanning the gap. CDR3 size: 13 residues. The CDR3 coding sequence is TGTGCCAGCAGCTCAGGGATGAACACTGAAGCTTTCTTT. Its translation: CASSSGMNTEAFF.

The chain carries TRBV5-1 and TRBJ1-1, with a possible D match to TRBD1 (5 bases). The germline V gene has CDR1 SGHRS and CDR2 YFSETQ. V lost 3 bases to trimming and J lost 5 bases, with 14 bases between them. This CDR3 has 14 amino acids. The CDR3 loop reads CASSSSGRGTEAFF. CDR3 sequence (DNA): TGCGCCAGCAGCTCATCAGGGCGAGGAACTGAAGCTTTCTTT.

The CDR3 DNA is TGTGCCAGCAGCCCTTCACGACTAGCGGGACAAGAGACCCAGTACTTC. It yields the protein CASSPSRLAGQETQYF. The V and J genes are TRBV5-4 and TRBJ2-5; 11 nucleotides align to TRBD2. In germline, CDR1 is SGHNT, CDR2 YYREEE (reference sequence). CDR3 length: 16 amino acids. V shed 4 bases and J 2 bases; nucleotides not matched to a gene: 7.

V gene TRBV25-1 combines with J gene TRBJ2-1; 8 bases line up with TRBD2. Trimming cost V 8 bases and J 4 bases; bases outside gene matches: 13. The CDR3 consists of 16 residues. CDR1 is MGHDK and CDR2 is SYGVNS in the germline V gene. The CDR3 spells CASGDYSGSTYNEQFF. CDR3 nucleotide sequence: TGTGCCAGCGGGGATTACAGCGGGAGTACGTACAATGAGCAGTTCTTC.

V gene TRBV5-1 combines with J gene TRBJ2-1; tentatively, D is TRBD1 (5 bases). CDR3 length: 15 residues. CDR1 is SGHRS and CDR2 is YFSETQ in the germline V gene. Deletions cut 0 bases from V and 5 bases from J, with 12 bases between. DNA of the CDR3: TGCGCCAGCAGCTTGGACAGGTCCGGAAACAATGAGCAGTTCTTC. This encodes CASSLDRSGNNEQFF.

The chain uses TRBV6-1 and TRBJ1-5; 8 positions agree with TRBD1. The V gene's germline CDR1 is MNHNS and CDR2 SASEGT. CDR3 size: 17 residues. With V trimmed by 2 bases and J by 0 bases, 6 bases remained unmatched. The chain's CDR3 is CASSESTGALSNQPQHF. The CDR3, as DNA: TGTGCCAGCAGTGAATCGACAGGGGCCCTTAGCAATCAGCCCCAGCATTTT.

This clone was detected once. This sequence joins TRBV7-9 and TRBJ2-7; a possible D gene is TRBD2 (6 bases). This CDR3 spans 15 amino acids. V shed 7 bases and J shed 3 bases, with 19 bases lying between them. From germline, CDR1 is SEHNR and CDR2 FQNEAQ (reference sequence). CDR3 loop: CASKKGGAGIYEQYF. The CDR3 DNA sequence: TGTGCCAGCAAAAAGGGAGGTGCAGGGATCTACGAGCAGTACTTC.

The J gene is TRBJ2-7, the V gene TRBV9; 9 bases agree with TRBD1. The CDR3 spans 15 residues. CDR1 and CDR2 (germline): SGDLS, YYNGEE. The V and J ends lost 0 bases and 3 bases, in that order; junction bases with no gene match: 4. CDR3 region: CASSVATGGFYEQYF. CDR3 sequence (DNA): TGTGCCAGCAGCGTAGCTACAGGGGGCTTCTACGAGCAGTACTTC.

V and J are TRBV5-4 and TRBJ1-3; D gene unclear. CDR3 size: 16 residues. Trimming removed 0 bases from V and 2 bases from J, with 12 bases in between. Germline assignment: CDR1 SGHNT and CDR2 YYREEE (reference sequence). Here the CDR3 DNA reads TGTGCCAGCAGCTTGGGTAGAGCGGCTACTGGAAACACCATATATTTT. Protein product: CASSLGRAATGNTIYF.

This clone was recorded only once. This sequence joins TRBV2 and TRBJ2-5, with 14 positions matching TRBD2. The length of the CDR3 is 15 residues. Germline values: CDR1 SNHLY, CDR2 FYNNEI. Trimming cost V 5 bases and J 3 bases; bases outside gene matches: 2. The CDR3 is CASSSTSGREETQYF. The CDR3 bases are TGTGCCAGCAGTTCGACTAGCGGGAGGGAAGAGACCCAGTACTTC.

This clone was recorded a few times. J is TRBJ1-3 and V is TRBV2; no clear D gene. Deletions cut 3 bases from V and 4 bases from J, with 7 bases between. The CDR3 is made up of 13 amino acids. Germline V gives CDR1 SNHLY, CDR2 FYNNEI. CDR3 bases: TGTGCCAGCAGTGAGGCCCTCGGAAACACCATATATTTT. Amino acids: CASSEALGNTIYF.

The chain's CDR3 is CASSPGAATYEQYF. The CDR3 region has the DNA TGTGCCAGCAGTCCTGGGGCAGCTACCTACGAGCAGTACTTC. V and J are TRBV7-2 and TRBJ2-7; a weak D match, TRBD1 (5 bases). The CDR3 runs 14 residues. Germline V gene data show CDR1 as SGHTA and CDR2 as FQGNSA. The V and J ends lost 6 bases and 2 bases respectively, with 14 bases between them.

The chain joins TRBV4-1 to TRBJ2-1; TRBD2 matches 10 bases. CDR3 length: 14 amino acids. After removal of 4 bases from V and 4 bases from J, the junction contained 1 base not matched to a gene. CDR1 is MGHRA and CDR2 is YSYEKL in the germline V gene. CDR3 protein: CASSRTSGYNEQFF. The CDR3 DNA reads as TGCGCCAGCAGCCGGACTAGCGGTTACAATGAGCAGTTCTTC.

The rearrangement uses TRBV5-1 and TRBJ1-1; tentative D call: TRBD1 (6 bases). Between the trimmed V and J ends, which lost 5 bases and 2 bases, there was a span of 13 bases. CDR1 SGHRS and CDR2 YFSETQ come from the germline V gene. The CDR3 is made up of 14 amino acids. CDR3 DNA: TGCGCCAGCAGAACCGGGACACAAAACACTGAAGCTTTCTTT. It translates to CASRTGTQNTEAFF.